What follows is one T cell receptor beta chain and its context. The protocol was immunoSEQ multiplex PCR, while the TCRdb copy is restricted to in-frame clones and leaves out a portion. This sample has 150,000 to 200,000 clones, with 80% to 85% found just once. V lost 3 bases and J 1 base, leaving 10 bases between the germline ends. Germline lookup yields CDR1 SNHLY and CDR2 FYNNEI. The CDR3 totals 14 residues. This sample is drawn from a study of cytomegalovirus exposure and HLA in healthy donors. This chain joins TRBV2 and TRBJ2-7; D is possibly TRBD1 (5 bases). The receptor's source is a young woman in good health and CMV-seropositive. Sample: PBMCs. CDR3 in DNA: TGTGCCAGCAGTGACAGGGTCGGATCCTACGAGCAGTACTTC. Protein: CASSDRVGSYEQYF.